This TCR beta chain stems from a study of T cells expressing NK-cell markers (dated by TCRdb to about 2020). Study-level background: TCR beta-chain repertoires were profiled in sorted CD3+CD56+NKG2C+, CD3+CD56+NKG2C- and CD3+CD56-NKG2C+ T-cell subsets from about 8 donors. Among the eight sequenced donors, only one was HCMV-seronegative, while the other seven were HCMV-seropositive. Sequencing of the libraries produced 2 x 150 bp reads on Illumina HiSeq 2000/2500, MiSeq or NextSeq. Randomly selected healthy volunteers, three men and five women, were used as the eight sequenced donors.

The reads were generated on an Illumina HiSeq 2000. TCR beta cDNA libraries were prepared using 5'RACE template switching, which introduced a universal primer site and unique molecular identifiers. Priming for cDNA synthesis came from the TCR beta constant segment, and two successive PCR amplification steps followed. The authors' analysis ran thus. Reads were demultiplexed and grouped by UMI with MIGEC, and clonotypes were assembled and quantified with MiTCR. Only TCR cDNA sequences supported by at least two reads were kept to exclude erroneous sequences. The tcR package was used for downstream repertoire analysis, and clonotypes were matched across fractions by CDR3 nucleotide sequence plus V segment. VDJmatch was used to annotate antigen specificity against VDJdb, with one amino acid substitution allowed in CDR3. The reads were reprocessed in TCRdb, with one entry per CDR3 protein sequence and no accompanying DNA. For this entry, the V and J calls and clone size follow TCRdb and not the study's own pipeline. The record for this sample contains approximately 440,000 distinct CDR3 sequences. Of the sample, 1.4% to 1.5% is held by the ten largest clones.

As for this clonotype: Its binding antigen is unknown.

On the study overall, not on this receptor specifically: Those dominant clonotypes were again the most abundant among CD3+CD56-NKG2C+ cells in a handful of donors, at roughly 25-65%. Whether the expanded NKG2C-expressing T cell clones were specific for HCMV antigens remained unclear. In several donors, the dominant CD3+CD56+NKG2C+ clonotypes ranked among the top 10 CD8+ clonotypes, making up about 1.0-7.5% of CD8+ T cells.

A commercial ELISA kit detecting HCMV-specific IgG in serum was used to determine HCMV serostatus. Peripheral blood mononuclear cells were isolated from blood by Ficoll density gradient centrifugation. The CDR3 covers 14 residues, taking in both the cysteine and the phenylalanine. DNA for this receptor is not on file. The germline V gene (reference sequence) yields SEHNR for CDR1 and FQNEAQ for CDR2. The source material was blood T cells: a sorted CD56 or NKG2C T cell subset, CD4+ or CD8+ T cells, or bulk PBMC T cells (not recorded which). The rearrangement combines TRBV7-9 with TRBJ2-7; the D gene TCRdb calls, TRBD2, cannot be checked with no DNA. The TCR sequence derives from a woman aged 50 to 65 in good health. Donor details come from another sample of the same person, matched by shared clones. The CDR3 here reads CASSQRTSENEQYF.